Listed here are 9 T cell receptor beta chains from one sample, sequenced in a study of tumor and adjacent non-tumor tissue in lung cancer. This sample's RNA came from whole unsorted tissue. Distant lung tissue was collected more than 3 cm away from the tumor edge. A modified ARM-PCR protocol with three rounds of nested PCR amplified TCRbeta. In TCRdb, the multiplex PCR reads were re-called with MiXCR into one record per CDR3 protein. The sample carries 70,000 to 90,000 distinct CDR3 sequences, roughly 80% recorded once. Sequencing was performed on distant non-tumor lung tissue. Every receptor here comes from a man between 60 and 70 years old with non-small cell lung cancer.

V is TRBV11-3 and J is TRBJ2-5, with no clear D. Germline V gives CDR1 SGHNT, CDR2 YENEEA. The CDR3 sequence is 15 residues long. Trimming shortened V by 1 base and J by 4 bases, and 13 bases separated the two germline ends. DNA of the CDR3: TGTGCCAGCAGCTTAGGGATAGGGATGCCAGAGACCCAGTACTTC. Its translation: CASSLGIGMPETQYF.

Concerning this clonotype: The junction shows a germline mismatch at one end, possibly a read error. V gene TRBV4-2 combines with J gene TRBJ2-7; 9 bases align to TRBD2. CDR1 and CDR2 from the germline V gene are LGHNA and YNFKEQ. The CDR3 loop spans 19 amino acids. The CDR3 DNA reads TGTGCCAGTAGCCAAGACCGGCACCCCACTAGCGGGTGGACCTACAAGCAGTACTTC. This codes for CASSQDRHPTSGWTYKQYF.

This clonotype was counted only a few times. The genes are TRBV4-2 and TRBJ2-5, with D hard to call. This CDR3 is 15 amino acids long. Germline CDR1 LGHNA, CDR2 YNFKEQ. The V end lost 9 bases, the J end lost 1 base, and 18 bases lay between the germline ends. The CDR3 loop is CASNQDISFQETQYF. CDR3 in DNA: TGTGCCAGTAACCAAGATATATCCTTCCAAGAGACCCAGTACTTC.

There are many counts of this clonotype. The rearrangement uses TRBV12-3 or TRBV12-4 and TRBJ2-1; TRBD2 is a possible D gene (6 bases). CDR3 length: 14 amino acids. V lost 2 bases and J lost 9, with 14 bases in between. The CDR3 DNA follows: TGTGCCAGCAGTTTAATGACTAGAGAGAGTGAGCAGTTCTTC. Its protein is CASSLMTRESEQFF.

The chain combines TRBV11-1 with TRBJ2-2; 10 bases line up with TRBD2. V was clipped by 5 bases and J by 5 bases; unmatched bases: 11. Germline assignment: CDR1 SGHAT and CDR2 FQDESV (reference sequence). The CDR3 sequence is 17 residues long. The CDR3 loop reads CASSRTSGGAKTGELFF. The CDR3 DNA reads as TGTGCCAGCAGCCGGACCAGCGGGGGGGCTAAGACCGGGGAGCTGTTTTTT.

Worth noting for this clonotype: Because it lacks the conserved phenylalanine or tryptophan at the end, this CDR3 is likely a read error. CDR3 nucleotide sequence: TGTGCCAGCAGCTTAGTTCCAAAGGACAGACCCTCTGGGTCCAACGTCCTGACTTAC. This gives the protein CASSLVPKDRPSGSNVLTY. The chain uses TRBV11-2 and TRBJ2-6, with D tentatively TRBD1 (6 bases). This CDR3 is 19 amino acids long. CDR1 is SGHAT and CDR2 is FQNNGV in the germline V gene.

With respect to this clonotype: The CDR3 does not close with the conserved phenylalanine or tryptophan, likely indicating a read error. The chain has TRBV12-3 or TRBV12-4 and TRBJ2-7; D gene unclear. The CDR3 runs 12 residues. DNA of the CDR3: TGTGCCATCAGTTTAGTGGGATACGAGCAGTACTCC. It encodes CAISLVGYEQYS.

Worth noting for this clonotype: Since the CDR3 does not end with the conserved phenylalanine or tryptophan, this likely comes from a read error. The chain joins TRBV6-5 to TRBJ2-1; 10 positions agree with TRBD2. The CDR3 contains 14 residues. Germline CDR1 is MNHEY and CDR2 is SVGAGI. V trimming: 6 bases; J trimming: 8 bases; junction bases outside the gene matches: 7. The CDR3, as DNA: TGTGCCAGCAGACTAGCGGGAATGAGGCATGAGCAGTTCTTA. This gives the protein CASRLAGMRHEQFL.

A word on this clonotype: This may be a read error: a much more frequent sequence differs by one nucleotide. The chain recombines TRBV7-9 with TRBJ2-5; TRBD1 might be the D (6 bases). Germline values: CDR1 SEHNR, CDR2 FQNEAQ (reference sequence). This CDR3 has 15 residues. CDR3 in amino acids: CGSSLLQGMGETQYF. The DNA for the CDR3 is TGTGGCAGCAGCTTACTCCAGGGGATGGGGGAGACCCAGTACTTC. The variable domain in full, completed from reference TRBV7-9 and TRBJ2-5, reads DTGVSQNPRHKITKRGQNVTFRCDPISEHNRLYWYRQTLGQGPEFLTYFQNEAQLEKSRLLSDRFSAERPKGSFSTLEIQRTEQGDSAMYLCGSSLLQGMGETQYFGPGTRLLVL.